Here is one T cell receptor (beta chain) with its context. This clone was observed a few times. Its antigen remains undetermined. Qualities for individual bases were not recorded, and no much larger clone is one base off. According to the germline V gene (reference sequence), CDR1 reads LNHNV and CDR2 reads YYDKDF. Trimming accounts for 3 bases at V and 8 bases at J, while the number of junction bases matched to no gene is 5. The CDR3 measures 14 amino acids from cysteine to phenylalanine. The entry retains the CDR3 DNA only, 42 bases that are in frame from base 1. On an AutoMACS, CD4+ and CD8+ cells were isolated via positive magnetic bead selection, and their purity was verified by flow cytometry. After a first flow cytometry screen using a TCR V beta antibody panel, clonal expansions were characterized through TCRB deep sequencing of sorted CD8+ fractions. Ficoll-Paque PLUS density gradient separation was used to isolate peripheral blood mononuclear cells. DNA was extracted from CD4-enriched, CD8-enriched or PBMC samples with Nucleospin Tissue or Tissue XS kits and quantified with a Qubit 2.0 fluorometer.

The sample belongs to a study of somatic mutations in cytotoxic T cells in rheumatoid arthritis listed by TCRdb under 2017. Regarding the research as a whole: Patient peripheral blood (roughly 32 ml EDTA) was drawn right after diagnosis and before any treatment started. Some V beta antibody-stained T-cell populations were flow-sorted on a FACSAria II or Sony SH800 at nearly 100% purity, and sorted V beta1+ cells also underwent TCRB sequencing. The study asked whether expanded CD8+ T-cell clones in newly diagnosed, untreated rheumatoid arthritis carry somatic mutations, and used TCRB deep sequencing to characterize clonality. TCRB deep sequencing was performed for more than 50 rheumatoid arthritis patients and around 22 healthy controls. Patient and control groups had essentially identical median ages.

Genomic DNA underwent TCRB CDR3 sequencing using the immunoSEQ assay. The original pipeline was this. When patient CD8+ clones exceeding 1% were checked against published virus-specific TCRB sequences, only a few matched. The analyses included only productive TCRB rearrangements. Clonality was calculated as a Shannon entropy-based productive clonality index, and a clone was defined by a unique TCRB CDR3 sequence. Repertoire overlap for a pair of samples was computed from each clone's template counts relative to total templates per sample. A correlation with a Spearman r of 0.55 to 0.65 was found between V-gene usage by flow cytometry and V-gene usage by TCRB sequencing. Here the immuneACCESS table is served through TCRdb, limited to in-frame sequences with V and J called. Missing clones are a known gap in these copies; in checked studies unresolved V genes cover under half, and the rest lacks a known reason. The D gene and trimming were derived from the DNA, and the V and J assignments and clone size from that table. In this sample the table shows 2,000 to 2,500 clones, 75% to 90% of which occur a single time. The top ten clonotypes cover around 40% of the sample.

General study outcomes and caveats: There was no significant difference in CD8+ T-cell clonality between rheumatoid arthritis patients and age-matched healthy controls. In patients, CD8+ clonality rose with age (Spearman r ≈ 0.49), which was not the case in healthy controls. Several identical CD8+ TCRB sequences were found in both blood and synovial fluid, and in 8 of 65 patients the largest CD8+ clone exceeded 20% of CD8+ cells. The expanded CD8+ clones had unknown antigen targets, and not appearing in virus-specific databases did not rule out that they were virus-specific. No adjustment for multiple comparisons was made for the slight TRBV07 underrepresentation in patients.

The receptor was derived from a man in his fifties or sixties with rheumatoid arthritis. The sequenced sample was CD8+ T cells sorted from blood. The chain is assembled from TRBV15 and TRBJ2-1, and TRBD1 matches 9 of the central bases. The CDR3 corresponds to CATSRGTGFDEQFF. Here is the DNA: TGTGCCACCAGCAGGGGGACAGGGTTCGATGAGCAGTTCTTC.